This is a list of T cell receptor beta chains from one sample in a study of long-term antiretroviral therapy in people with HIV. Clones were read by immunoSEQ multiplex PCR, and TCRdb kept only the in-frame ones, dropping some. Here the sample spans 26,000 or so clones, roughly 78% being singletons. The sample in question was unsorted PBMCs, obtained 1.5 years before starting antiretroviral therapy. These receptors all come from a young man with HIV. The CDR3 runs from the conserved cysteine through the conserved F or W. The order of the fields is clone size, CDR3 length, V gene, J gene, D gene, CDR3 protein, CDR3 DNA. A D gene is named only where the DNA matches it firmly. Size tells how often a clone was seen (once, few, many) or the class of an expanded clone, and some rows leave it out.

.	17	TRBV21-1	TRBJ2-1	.	CASSPKRRDRDDNEQFF	TGTGCCAGCAGCCCCAAGAGGAGGGACAGGGACGACAATGAGCAGTTCTTC
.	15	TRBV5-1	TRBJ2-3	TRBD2	CASSSGLAGTDTQYF	TGCGCCAGCAGCTCAGGACTAGCGGGAACAGATACGCAGTATTTT
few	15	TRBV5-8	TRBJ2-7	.	CASTPGHLISYEQYF	TGTGCCAGCACCCCGGGACACTTAATTTCCTACGAGCAGTACTTC
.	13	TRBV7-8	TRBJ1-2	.	CASRAGDARGYTF	TGTGCCAGCAGGGCAGGGGACGCCCGGGGCTACACCTTC
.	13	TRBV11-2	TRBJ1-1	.	CAGKSGFDTEAFF	TGTGCCGGAAAGTCGGGCTTTGACACTGAAGCTTTCTTT
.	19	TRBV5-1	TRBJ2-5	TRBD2	CASSLSSGTSGGLQETQYF	TGCGCCAGCAGCTTGTCCTCCGGGACTAGCGGGGGGCTACAAGAGACCCAGTACTTC
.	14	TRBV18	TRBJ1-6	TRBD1	CASSPGQGNSPLHF	TGTGCCAGCTCACCGGGACAGGGGAATTCACCCCTCCACTTT
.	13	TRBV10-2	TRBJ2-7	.	CASFQEGANEQYF	TGCGCCAGCTTTCAGGAGGGGGCGAACGAGCAGTACTTC
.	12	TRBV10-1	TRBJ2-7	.	CASRQGSYEQYF	TGCGCCAGCAGACAGGGCTCCTACGAGCAGTACTTC
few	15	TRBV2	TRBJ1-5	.	CASSEGRSGNQPQHF	TGTGCCAGCAGTGAAGGACGGTCGGGCAATCAGCCCCAGCATTTT
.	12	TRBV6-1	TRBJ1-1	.	CASSEWGSEAFF	TGTGCCAGCAGTGAATGGGGTTCGGAAGCTTTCTTT
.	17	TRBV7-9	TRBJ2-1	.	CASSLGRSGGALNEQFF	TGTGCCAGCAGCTTAGGGCGCTCTGGGGGAGCTTTAAATGAGCAGTTCTTC
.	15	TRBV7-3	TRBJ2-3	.	CASSPAGTLTDTQYF	TGTGCCAGCAGCCCGGCCGGGACACTCACAGATACGCAGTATTTT
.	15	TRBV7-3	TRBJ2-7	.	CASSLTSGLLYEQYF	TGTGCCAGCAGCTTAACCTCAGGACTCTTATACGAGCAGTACTTC
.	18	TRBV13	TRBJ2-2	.	CASSLVRTDLANTGELFF	TGTGCCAGCAGCTTAGTACGAACCGACTTGGCGAACACCGGGGAGCTGTTTTTT
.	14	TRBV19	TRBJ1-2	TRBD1	CASKSDRERWGYTF	TGTGCCAGTAAGTCCGACAGGGAACGATGGGGCTACACCTTC
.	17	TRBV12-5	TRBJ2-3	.	CASGLAASSIDTDTQYF	TGTGCTAGTGGTTTGGCCGCTAGTTCGATAGACACAGATACGCAGTATTTT
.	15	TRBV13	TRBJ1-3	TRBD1	CASSLDRARGNTIYF	TGTGCCAGCAGCCTAGACAGGGCGCGAGGAAACACCATATATTTT
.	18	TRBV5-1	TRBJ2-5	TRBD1	CASSLGYGTGFSQETQYF	TGCGCCAGCAGCTTGGGTTACGGGACAGGGTTCTCCCAAGAGACCCAGTACTTC
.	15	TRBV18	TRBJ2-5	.	CASSVNGGNQETQYF	TGTGCCAGCTCTGTCAACGGGGGAAACCAAGAGACCCAGTACTTC
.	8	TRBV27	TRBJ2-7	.	CAHGGQYF	TGTGCCCACGGGGGGCAGTACTTC
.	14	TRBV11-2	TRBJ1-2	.	CASSLVAGTYGYTF	TGTGCCAGCAGCTTAGTGGCAGGCACCTATGGCTACACCTTC
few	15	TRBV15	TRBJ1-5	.	CATSRDLSLNQPQHF	TGTGCCACCAGCAGAGATTTGAGCCTAAATCAGCCCCAGCATTTT
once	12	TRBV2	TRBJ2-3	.	CASSEGPDTQYF	TGTGCCAGCAGTGAGGGGCCAGATACGCAGTATTTT
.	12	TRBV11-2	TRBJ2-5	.	CASSLQEETQYF	TGTGCCAGCAGCTTACAGGAGGAGACCCAGTACTTC
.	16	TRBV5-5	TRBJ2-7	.	CASSGPGKVSSYEQYF	TGTGCCAGCAGCGGACCAGGGAAGGTTTCGTCCTACGAGCAGTACTTC
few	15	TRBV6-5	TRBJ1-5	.	CASSRQVGRNQPQHF	TGTGCCAGCAGTCGACAGGTGGGGCGCAATCAGCCCCAGCATTTT
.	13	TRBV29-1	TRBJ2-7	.	CSVVWGRGYEQYF	TGCAGCGTTGTATGGGGCAGGGGATACGAGCAGTACTTC
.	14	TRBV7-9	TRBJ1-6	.	CASSLMGKNSPLHF	TGTGCCAGCAGCTTGATGGGGAAAAATTCACCCCTCCACTTT
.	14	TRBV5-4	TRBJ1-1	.	CASSQVDPSGEAFF	TGTGCCAGCAGCCAGGTGGACCCCTCGGGTGAAGCTTTCTTT
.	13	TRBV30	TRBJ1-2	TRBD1	CACRDRAIIGYTF	TGTGCCTGTCGGGACAGGGCAATTATTGGCTACACCTTC
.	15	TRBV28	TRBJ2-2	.	CASSFHGRGTGELFF	TGTGCCAGCAGTTTTCACGGTAGAGGCACCGGGGAGCTGTTTTTT
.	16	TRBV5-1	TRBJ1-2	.	CASSLGARGTHYGYTF	TGCGCCAGCAGCCTTGGCGCGCGGGGGACACACTATGGCTACACCTTC
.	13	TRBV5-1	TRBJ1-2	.	CASSPSGGVGYTF	TGCGCCAGCAGCCCCTCCGGGGGGGTGGGCTACACCTTC
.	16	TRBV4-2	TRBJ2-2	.	CASSQEGRGDTGELFF	TGTGCCAGCAGCCAAGAGGGCCGAGGGGACACCGGGGAGCTGTTTTTT
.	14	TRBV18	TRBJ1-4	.	CASSPRGMEEKLFF	TGTGCCAGCTCACCACGGGGTATGGAGGAAAAACTGTTTTTT
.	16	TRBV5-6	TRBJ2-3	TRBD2	CASSWGPAGRADTQYF	TGTGCCAGCAGCTGGGGTCCAGCGGGAAGGGCAGATACGCAGTATTTT
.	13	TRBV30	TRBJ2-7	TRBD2	CAWSEDWRGEQYF	TGTGCCTGGAGTGAGGACTGGCGGGGGGAGCAGTACTTC
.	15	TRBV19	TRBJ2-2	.	CASSIVGGGLGELFF	TGTGCCAGTAGTATAGTAGGCGGGGGCCTGGGGGAGCTGTTTTTT
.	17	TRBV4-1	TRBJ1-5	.	CASSQDFGTRGGQPQHF	TGCGCCAGCAGCCAAGATTTCGGAACGAGAGGGGGTCAGCCCCAGCATTTT
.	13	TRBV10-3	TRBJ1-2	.	CAISEVGVYGYTF	TGTGCCATCAGTGAAGTAGGAGTCTATGGCTACACCTTC
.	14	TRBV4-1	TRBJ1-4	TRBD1	CASSLYRGHEKLFF	TGCGCCAGCAGCCTCTACAGGGGGCATGAAAAACTGTTTTTT
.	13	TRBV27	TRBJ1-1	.	CASGPFWGAEAFF	TGTGCCAGCGGTCCGTTTTGGGGCGCTGAAGCTTTCTTT
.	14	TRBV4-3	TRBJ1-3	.	CASSQGFVRNTIYF	TGCGCCAGCAGCCAAGGGTTTGTTAGGAACACCATATATTTT
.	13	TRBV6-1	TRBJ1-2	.	CASSEGPFYGYTF	TGTGCCAGCAGTGAAGGACCTTTCTATGGCTACACCTTC
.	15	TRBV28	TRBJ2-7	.	CASSLIQPSAYEQYF	TGTGCCAGCAGTTTAATACAGCCATCGGCCTACGAGCAGTACTTC
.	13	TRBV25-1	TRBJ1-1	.	CASSATANTEAFF	TGTGCCAGCAGTGCGACAGCGAACACTGAAGCTTTCTTT
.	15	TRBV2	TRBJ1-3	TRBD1	CASNRDRGPGNTIYF	TGTGCCAGCAACCGGGACAGGGGGCCGGGAAACACCATATATTTT
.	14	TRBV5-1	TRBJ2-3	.	CASSVLNWRDTQYF	TGCGCCAGCAGCGTATTGAACTGGCGAGATACGCAGTATTTT
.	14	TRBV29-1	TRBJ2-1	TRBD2	CSVGPSGKYNEQFF	TGCAGCGTTGGGCCTAGCGGGAAGTATAATGAGCAGTTCTTC
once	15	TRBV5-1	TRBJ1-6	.	CASKVGRDFNSPLHF	TGCGCCAGCAAGGTCGGCCGGGACTTTAATTCACCCCTCCACTTT
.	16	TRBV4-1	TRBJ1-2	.	CASSQPQAGHPMGYTF	TGCGCCAGCAGCCAACCACAAGCAGGGCACCCTATGGGCTACACCTTC
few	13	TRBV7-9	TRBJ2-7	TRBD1	CASSGDRLYEQYF	TGTGCCAGCAGCGGGGACAGACTCTACGAGCAGTACTTC
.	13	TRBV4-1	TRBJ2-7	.	CASSQEDRREQYF	TGCGCCAGCAGCCAAGAGGACAGACGCGAGCAGTACTTC
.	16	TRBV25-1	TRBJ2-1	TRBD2	CASSVLTSGSTNEQFF	TGTGCCAGCAGTGTTTTGACTAGCGGGAGTACAAATGAGCAGTTCTTC
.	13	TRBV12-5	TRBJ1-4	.	CASYHSDNEKLFF	TGTGCTAGTTACCATTCGGATAATGAAAAACTGTTTTTT
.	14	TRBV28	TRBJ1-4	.	CASSLASSNEKLFF	TGTGCCAGCAGTTTGGCCAGTTCTAATGAAAAACTGTTTTTT